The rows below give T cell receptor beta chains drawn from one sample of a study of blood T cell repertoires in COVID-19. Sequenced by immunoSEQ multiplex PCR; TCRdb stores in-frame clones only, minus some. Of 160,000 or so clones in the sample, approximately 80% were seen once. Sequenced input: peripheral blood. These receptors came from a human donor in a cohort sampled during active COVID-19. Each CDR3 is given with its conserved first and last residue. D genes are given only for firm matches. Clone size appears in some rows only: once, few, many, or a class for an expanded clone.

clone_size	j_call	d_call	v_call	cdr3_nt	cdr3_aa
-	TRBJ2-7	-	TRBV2	TGTGCCAGCAGTCCCCCCGCCGGAGCCTACGAGCAGTACTTC	CASSPPAGAYEQYF
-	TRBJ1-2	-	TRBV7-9	TGTGCCAGCAGCGCCGACGGGGGAATCTATGGCTACACCTTC	CASSADGGIYGYTF
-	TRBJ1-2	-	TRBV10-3	TGTGCCATCAGTGCCCCCTTACAGGGAAAGGGAGATGGCTACACCTTC	CAISAPLQGKGDGYTF
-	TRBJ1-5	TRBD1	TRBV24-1	TGTGCCACCAGTACCGGGACAGGGGACAATCAGCCCCAGCATTTT	CATSTGTGDNQPQHF
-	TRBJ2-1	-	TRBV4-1	TGCGCCAGCAGCCAAGATCTTAGGGGGTGGGAGCAGTTCTTC	CASSQDLRGWEQFF
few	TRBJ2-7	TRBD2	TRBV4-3	TGCGCCAGCAGCCAAGAAGCGGGGGGGAACTACGAGCAGTACTTC	CASSQEAGGNYEQYF
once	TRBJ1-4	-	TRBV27	TGTGCCAGCAAGAACGGACTTGCAACTAATGAAAAACTGTTTTTT	CASKNGLATNEKLFF
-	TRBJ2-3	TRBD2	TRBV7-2	TGTGCCAGCAGCTCGCGACTAGCGGGGGCCACAGATACGCAGTATTTT	CASSSRLAGATDTQYF
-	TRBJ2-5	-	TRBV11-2	TGTGCCAGCAGCTTAGCGGGGGAGACCCAGTACTTC	CASSLAGETQYF
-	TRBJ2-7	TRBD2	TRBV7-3	TGTGCCAGCAGCCCGGGACTAGCGTCGACCTACGAGCAGTACTTC	CASSPGLASTYEQYF
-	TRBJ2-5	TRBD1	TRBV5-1	TGCGCCAGCAGCTCGCTACCGGGACAGGATGGGGAGACCCAGTACTTC	CASSSLPGQDGETQYF
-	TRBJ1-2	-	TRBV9	TGTGCCAGCAGCTCCCGGGACACGTATGGCTACACCTTC	CASSSRDTYGYTF
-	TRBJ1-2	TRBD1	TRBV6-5	TGTGCCAGCAATCGACAGGGAGCCCACTATGGCTACACCTTC	CASNRQGAHYGYTF
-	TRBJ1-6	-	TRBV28	TGTGCCAGCAGTGGGGTCAGGGGAAATAATTCACCCCTCCACTTT	CASSGVRGNNSPLHF
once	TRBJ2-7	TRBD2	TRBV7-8	TGTGCCAGCAGCCCCCTAGCGGTTTCCTACGAGCAGTACTTC	CASSPLAVSYEQYF
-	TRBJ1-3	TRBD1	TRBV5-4	TGTGCCAGCAGCCCCGACAGGGTTGGAGGAAACACCATATATTTT	CASSPDRVGGNTIYF
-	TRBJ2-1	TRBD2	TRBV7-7	TGTGCTAGCAGCCTAGGGACTAGCGGTAACAATGAGCAGTTCTTC	CASSLGTSGNNEQFF
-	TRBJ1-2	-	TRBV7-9	TGTGCCAGCAGCTTGACCCGGACAGTGGTTACGGACTATGGCTACACCTTC	CASSLTRTVVTDYGYTF
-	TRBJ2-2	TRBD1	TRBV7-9	TGTGCCAGCAGTCTCCCGGGACAGGAGAACACCGGGGAGCTGTTTTTT	CASSLPGQENTGELFF
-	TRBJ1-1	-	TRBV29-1	TGCAGCGTTGACACGACAGCTGAAGCTTTCTTT	CSVDTTAEAFF
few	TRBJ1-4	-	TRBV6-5	TGTGCCAGCAGTTACGAGGGAGATGGTGAAAAACTGTTTTTT	CASSYEGDGEKLFF
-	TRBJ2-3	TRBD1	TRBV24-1	TGTGCCACCAGCTCCGGGACAGGGACAGATACGCAGTATTTT	CATSSGTGTDTQYF
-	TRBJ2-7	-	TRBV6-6	TGTGCCAGCAGTTACAACTACCCAAACGAGCAGTACTTC	CASSYNYPNEQYF
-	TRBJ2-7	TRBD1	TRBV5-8	TGTGCCAGCATCCGGGACAGCCTCTACGAGCAGTACTTC	CASIRDSLYEQYF
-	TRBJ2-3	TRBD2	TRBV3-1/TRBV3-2	TGTGCCAGCAGCCAAGCGGGCGGGAGGGGAACAGATACGCAGTATTTT	CASSQAGGRGTDTQYF
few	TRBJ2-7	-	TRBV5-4	TGTGCCAGCAGCTTGGGACCCGGGGGAGCCTACGAGCAGTACTTC	CASSLGPGGAYEQYF
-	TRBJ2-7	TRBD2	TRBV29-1	TGCAGCGTTGAAGTTTTTAGCGGGGGGTACGAGCAGTACTTC	CSVEVFSGGYEQYF
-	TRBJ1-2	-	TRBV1	TGCACCAGCAGCCAGACTAAAGTGGGACAGATATTTTATGGCTACACCTTC	CTSSQTKVGQIFYGYTF
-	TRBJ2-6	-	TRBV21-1	TGTGCCAGCAGCCCCCGGGACAACTCTGGGGCCAACGTCCTGACTTTC	CASSPRDNSGANVLTF
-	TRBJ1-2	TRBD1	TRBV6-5	TGTGCCAGCCTCGGACAGGCCTATGGCTACACCTTC	CASLGQAYGYTF
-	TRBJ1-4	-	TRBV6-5	TGTGCCAGCAGCAGGACAGCTCCGGCTAATGAAAAACTGTTTTTT	CASSRTAPANEKLFF
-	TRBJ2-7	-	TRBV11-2	TGTGCCAGCAGCTTAGAGGGCCTGCGGCAGGGGCCCTACGAGCAGTACTTC	CASSLEGLRQGPYEQYF
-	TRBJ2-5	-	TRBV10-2	TGCGCCAGCAGTGCCGGGGGAGAAGAGACCCAGTACTTC	CASSAGGEETQYF
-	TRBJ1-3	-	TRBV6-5	TGTGCCAGCCAGTCAGGAAGCTCTGGAAACACCATATATTTT	CASQSGSSGNTIYF
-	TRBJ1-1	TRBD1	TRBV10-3	TGTGCCATCAGTCCCCGAGACAGGGGCTCTGAAGCTTTCTTT	CAISPRDRGSEAFF
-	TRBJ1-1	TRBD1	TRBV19	TGTGCCAGTAGTTCGACAGGGGGGCATGAAGCTTTCTTT	CASSSTGGHEAFF
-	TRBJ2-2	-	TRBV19	TGTGCCAGTAGCATCACCCTACAGGGAATTGGGACCGGGGAGCTGTTTTTT	CASSITLQGIGTGELFF
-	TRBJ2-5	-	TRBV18	TGTGCCAGCTCAACTCGGCGGGGTCAGAGACAAGAGACCCAGTACTTC	CASSTRRGQRQETQYF
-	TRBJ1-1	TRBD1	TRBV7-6	TGTGCCAGCAGCCCAGGACAGGGGGCGACTGAAGCTTTCTTT	CASSPGQGATEAFF
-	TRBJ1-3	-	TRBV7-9	TGTGCCAGCAGCTTATCTTTCTCTGGAAACACCATATATTTT	CASSLSFSGNTIYF
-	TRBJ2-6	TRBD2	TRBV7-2	TGTGCCAGCAGCTTAGCGGCGGTAGCGGGACGATCTGGGGCCAACGTCCTGACTTTC	CASSLAAVAGRSGANVLTF
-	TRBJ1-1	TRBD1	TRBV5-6	TGTGCCAGCAGCGGCGGGACAGGGGGCTTCACTGAAGCTTTCTTT	CASSGGTGGFTEAFF
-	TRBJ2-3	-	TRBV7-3	TGTGCCAGCAGCATAGCGGCTAGCACAGATACGCAGTATTTT	CASSIAASTDTQYF
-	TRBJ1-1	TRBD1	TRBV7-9	TGTGCCAGCAGCTTCCGGTCACAGGGGGGTGGTGAAGCTTTCTTT	CASSFRSQGGGEAFF
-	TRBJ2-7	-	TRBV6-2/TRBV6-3	TGTGCCAGCAGATACTCGATAGGGGGAAGTTACGAGCAGTACTTC	CASRYSIGGSYEQYF
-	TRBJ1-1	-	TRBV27	TGTGCCAGCGGGTGGGGGGACACTGAAGCTTTCTTT	CASGWGDTEAFF
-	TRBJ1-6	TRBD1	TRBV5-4	TGTGCCAGCAGCTCAAACAGGGGGAATCGTTCACCCCTCCACTTT	CASSSNRGNRSPLHF
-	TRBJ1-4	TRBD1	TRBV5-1	TGCGCCAGCAGCTTCTTGGGACAGGGAAGCGAAAAACTGTTTTTT	CASSFLGQGSEKLFF
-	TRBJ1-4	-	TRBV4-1	TGCGCCAGCAGCCAACTCAGGGCCATCAAAAAACTGTTTTTT	CASSQLRAIKKLFF
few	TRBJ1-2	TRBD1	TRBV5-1	TGCGCCAGCAGCGGGGACAGAGACTACACCTTC	CASSGDRDYTF
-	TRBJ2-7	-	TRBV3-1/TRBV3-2	TGTGCCAGCAGCCAAGGCCAGACAGCTACGCGATGGGAGCAGTACTTC	CASSQGQTATRWEQYF
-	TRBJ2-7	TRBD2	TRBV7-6	TGTGCCAGCAGCTTAGGTAGCGGGAGGGGTTCCTACGAGCAGTACTTC	CASSLGSGRGSYEQYF
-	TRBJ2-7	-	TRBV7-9	TGTGCCAGCAGCTCATCCCCCCGCGGCCCCTACGAGCAGTACTTC	CASSSSPRGPYEQYF
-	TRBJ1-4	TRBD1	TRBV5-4	TGTGCCAGCAGCACCGGACAGGCGATAAATGAAAAACTGTTTTTT	CASSTGQAINEKLFF
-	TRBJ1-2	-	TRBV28	TGTGCCAGCAGTTTATTGGGGGGAGGCTATGGCTACACCTTC	CASSLLGGGYGYTF